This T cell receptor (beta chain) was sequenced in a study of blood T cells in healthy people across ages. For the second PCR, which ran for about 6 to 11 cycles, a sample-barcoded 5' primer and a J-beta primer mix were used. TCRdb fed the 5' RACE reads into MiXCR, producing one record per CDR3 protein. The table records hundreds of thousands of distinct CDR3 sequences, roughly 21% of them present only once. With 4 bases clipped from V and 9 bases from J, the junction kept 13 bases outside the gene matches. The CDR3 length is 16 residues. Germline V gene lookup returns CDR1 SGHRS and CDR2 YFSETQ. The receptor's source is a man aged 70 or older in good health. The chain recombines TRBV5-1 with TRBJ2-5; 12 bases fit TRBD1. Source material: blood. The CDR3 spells CASSPGQGAIREAQYF. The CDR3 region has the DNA TGCGCCAGCAGCCCGGGACAGGGGGCGATTCGTGAGGCCCAGTACTTC.